This entry lists 23 T cell receptor beta chains sequenced from one sample in a study of post-analysis software for immune sequencing data. Study findings and constraints: About five TRBV segments (TRBV5-6, TRBV5-1 and TRBV20-1 among them) occurred more frequently in patients than in controls.

The antigens of these receptors remain unknown. Unique molecular identifiers had been added to the TCR beta cDNA libraries. TCRdb called the PCR reads again in MiXCR, with one record for every CDR3 protein. The table records around 400,000 distinct CDR3 sequences, approximately 39% of them present only once. Sequencing input: blood. The receptors stem from a girl aged 2 to 10 with multiple sclerosis.

The genes are TRBV5-1 and TRBJ2-3; D possibly corresponds to TRBD1 (5 bases). CDR1 is SGHRS, CDR2 YFSETQ, per germline. The V end was cut by 4 bases, the J end by 1 base, with 16 bases between. This CDR3 spans 16 amino acids. The CDR3 sequence: CASSRLPAQGTDTQYF. CDR3 in DNA: TGCGCCAGCAGCCGACTCCCGGCACAGGGCACAGATACGCAGTATTTT.

This clonotype has only a few counts. The chain uses TRBV5-4 and TRBJ2-3; TRBD1 is a possible D gene (5 bases). The CDR3 consists of 14 residues. Between the trimmed V and J ends, which lost 4 bases and 7 bases, there was a span of 16 bases. The germline V gene encodes CDR1 SGHNT and CDR2 YYREEE (reference sequence). The CDR3 loop reads CASSTWGRVNTQYF. The DNA of the CDR3 is TGTGCCAGCAGCACTTGGGGCAGAGTAAATACGCAGTATTTT.

The chain has TRBV5-1 and TRBJ1-1; maybe TRBD1 (6 bases). Germline loops: CDR1 SGHRS, CDR2 YFSETQ. CDR3 length: 13 amino acids. V was pared by 7 bases and J by 2 bases, with 12 bases between. This chain's CDR3 is CASRTGLNTEAFF. The DNA for the CDR3 is TGCGCCAGCCGTACAGGGCTCAACACTGAAGCTTTCTTT.

This clonotype has just one count. The chain joins TRBV6-2 or TRBV6-3 to TRBJ1-1; TRBD1 matches 9 bases. The CDR3 consists of 15 residues. Per germline, CDR1 MNHEY and CDR2 SVGEGT. V shed 4 bases and J 6 bases; nucleotides not matched to a gene: 9. CDR3 sequence (DNA): TGTGCCAGCAGTTCCACCGGGACAGGGTACCCTGAAGCTTTCTTT. The encoded protein is CASSSTGTGYPEAFF.

This clonotype was seen ten or more times. The V gene is TRBV10-3, the J gene TRBJ2-5, with a weak D call TRBD2 (6 bases). The DNA end lines up better with TRBJ2-7; the J call may be wrong. The germline CDR1 and CDR2 sequences are ENHRY and SYGVKD. The CDR3 is made up of 12 amino acids. The CDR3 DNA is TGTGCCACCAGGGACGGGAGCTACGAGCAGTACTTC. It specifies CATRDGSYEQYF.

This chain joins TRBV27 and TRBJ2-5; D perhaps matches TRBD1 (5 bases). The V end lost 1 base, the J end lost 2 bases, and 11 bases lay between the germline ends. The CDR3 consists of 15 residues. The germline gives CDR1 MNHEY, CDR2 SMNVEV (reference sequence). CDR3 nucleotide sequence: TGTGCCAGCAGTTTATTAGGGGAAGGGCAAGAGACCCAGTACTTC. Protein: CASSLLGEGQETQYF.

The rearrangement links TRBV6-2 or TRBV6-3 to TRBJ2-1; 9 bases match TRBD1. J lost 5 bases, V lost 5 bases, and 4 bases had no gene match. The V gene's germline CDR1 is MNHEY and CDR2 SVGEGT. The CDR3 extends over 14 amino acids. The CDR3 loop is CASSPGTGHNEQFF. CDR3 nucleotide sequence: TGTGCCAGCAGTCCCGGGACAGGGCACAATGAGCAGTTCTTC.

V usage is TRBV15 and J usage is TRBJ2-4, with a tentative D call TRBD1 (5 bases). The germline V gene encodes CDR1 LNHNV and CDR2 YYDKDF (reference sequence). Trimming stripped 0 bases from V and 8 bases from J, with 11 bases between. The CDR3 runs to 14 residues. The CDR3 is CATSRDGQKHIQYF. The CDR3 region has the DNA TGTGCCACCAGCAGAGATGGACAAAAGCACATTCAGTACTTC.

The chain employs TRBV6-6 and TRBJ2-1; D call uncertain. Germline V lookup: CDR1 MNHNY, CDR2 SVGAGI (reference sequence). There are 11 residues in the CDR3. The V end was cut by 5 bases, the J end by 10 bases, with 9 bases between. The CDR3 loop reads CASSEVGEQFF. The CDR3 coding sequence is TGTGCCAGCAGTGAGGTCGGCGAGCAGTTCTTC.

The chain couples TRBV20-1 to TRBJ1-5; no definite D call. Germline CDR1 and CDR2: DFQATT and SNEGSKA (reference sequence). The CDR3 loop spans 12 amino acids. The V end lost 0 bases, the J end lost 5 bases, and 5 bases lay between the germline ends. The CDR3 DNA reads TGCAGTGCTAGAGAGGGGTATCAGCCCCAGCATTTT. Its translation is CSAREGYQPQHF.

The chain couples TRBV18 to TRBJ2-7; D is undetermined. CDR1 is KGHSH, CDR2 LQKENI, per germline. The CDR3 totals 17 residues. V lost 1 base and J lost 3, with 19 bases in between. This CDR3 is CASSPLSGRSSYYEQYF. The DNA for the CDR3 is TGTGCCAGCTCACCACTCTCCGGGCGCAGTTCCTACTACGAGCAGTACTTC.

The chain is built from TRBV7-2 and TRBJ2-5, with 8 bases matching TRBD1. The CDR3 length is 15 residues. Looked up from germline, CDR1 is SGHTA and CDR2 is FQGNSA. V gave up 5 bases and J gave up 7 bases; unmatched junction bases: 12. For the CDR3, the DNA is TGTGCCAGCAGCACCGGACAGGGTGGGGGTTGGACCCAGTACTTC. Translation: CASSTGQGGGWTQYF.

V and J are TRBV9 and TRBJ1-1; D gene uncertain. From germline, CDR1 is SGDLS and CDR2 YYNGEE. Between the trimmed V and J ends, which lost 0 bases and 5 bases, there was a span of 8 bases. The CDR3 has 13 residues. CDR3 in amino acids: CASSVGVSTEAFF. The CDR3 region has the DNA TGTGCCAGCAGCGTAGGCGTAAGTACTGAAGCTTTCTTT.

Written as DNA, the CDR3 is TGTGCCATCAGTGAAGGCGGGGCAGATACGCAGTATTTT. Its translation is CAISEGGADTQYF. V gene TRBV10-3 combines with J gene TRBJ2-3; a weak D match, TRBD2 (6 bases). Germline CDR1 and CDR2: ENHRY and SYGVKD. The V end was cut by 3 bases, the J end by 4 bases, with 8 bases between. This CDR3 is built from 13 residues.

This CDR3 reads CASSSDGSYGYTF. CDR3 coding DNA: TGTGCCAGCAGTTCCGACGGATCCTATGGCTACACCTTC. The J gene is TRBJ1-2, the V gene TRBV6-5; D remains ambiguous. Germline CDR1 reads MNHEY; CDR2 reads SVGAGI. The CDR3 has 13 residues. V lost 4 bases to trimming and J lost 4 bases, with 10 bases between them.

The gene calls are TRBV11-2 and TRBJ2-5; the D is unclear. Germline-derived CDR1 and CDR2 are SGHAT and FQNNGV. The V gene lost 4 bases and the J gene lost 2 bases, with 14 bases spanning the gap. This CDR3 is built from 15 residues. The CDR3 DNA reads as TGTGCCAGCAGCTCGGCGAGGTCCGTGCAAGAGACCCAGTACTTC. It yields the protein CASSSARSVQETQYF.

The chain recombines TRBV7-9 with TRBJ2-7; D ambiguous. V lost 2 bases, J lost 8 bases, and 16 bases lay in between. This CDR3 comprises 14 residues. Germline CDR1 SEHNR, CDR2 FQNEAQ (reference sequence). CDR3 in amino acids: CASSLSQPLTQQYF. The CDR3 region has the DNA TGTGCCAGCAGCTTAAGTCAACCCCTTACCCAGCAGTACTTC.

This clonotype has at least ten counts. The genes are TRBV6-5 and TRBJ2-7, with D possibly TRBD2 on 6 matching bases. Trimming left V 0 bases short and J 2 bases short, with 8 bases between. The germline V gene encodes CDR1 MNHEY and CDR2 SVGAGI. The CDR3 is 14 residues long. CDR3 nucleotides: TGTGCCAGCAGTTACTCCGGGGGAACCTACGAGCAGTACTTC. Its translation is CASSYSGGTYEQYF.

The rearrangement uses TRBV5-1 and TRBJ2-3; no firm D call. CDR3 length: 15 amino acids. CDR1 SGHRS and CDR2 YFSETQ come from the germline V gene. Trimming cost V 0 bases and J 2 bases, with 10 bases left between them. This CDR3 reads CASSLDAGSTDTQYF. CDR3 DNA: TGCGCCAGCAGCTTGGATGCAGGTTCCACAGATACGCAGTATTTT. Together with reference TRBV5-1 and TRBJ2-3, the CDR3 gives the full variable domain: KAGVTQTPRYLIKTRGQQVTLSCSPISGHRSVSWYQQTPGQGLQFLFEYFSETQRNKGNFPGRFSGRQFSNSRSEMNVSTLELGDSALYLCASSLDAGSTDTQYFGPGTRLTVL.

DNA for the CDR3: TGCCTCCGGGACAGAGTCACAGATACGCAGTATTTT. This gives the protein CLRDRVTDTQYF. The chain employs TRBV20-1 and TRBJ2-3; TRBD1 aligns across 7 bases. Germline V gene sequence: CDR1 DFQATT, CDR2 SNEGSKA (reference sequence). The CDR3 contains 12 residues.

This chain joins TRBV24-1 and TRBJ2-5, with 8 bases lining up with TRBD2. The J call may not be correct, given that the DNA end is closer to TRBJ2-7. Germline V gene lookup returns CDR1 KGHDR and CDR2 SFDVKD. The CDR3 totals 13 residues. Here the CDR3 DNA reads TGTGCCACCAGTGTCGGAGCGGGAGCCGAGCAGTACTTC. It encodes CATSVGAGAEQYF.

In its sample, this clonotype was seen a few times. The rearrangement joins TRBV6-2 or TRBV6-3 to TRBJ2-7; 7 bases line up with TRBD2. Germline V gene sequence: CDR1 MNHEY, CDR2 SVGEGT. CDR3 length: 14 residues. Trimming cost V 5 bases and J 0 bases; bases outside gene matches: 4. CDR3: CASSRREDSYEQYF. The CDR3 DNA reads TGTGCCAGCAGTCGACGGGAGGACTCCTACGAGCAGTACTTC.

This chain uses TRBV4-1 with TRBJ2-5; tentative D call: TRBD1 (6 bases). The CDR3 has 15 amino acids. In germline, CDR1 is MGHRA, CDR2 YSYEKL. V was clipped by 0 bases and J by 0 bases, with 8 bases between them. CDR3 in amino acids: CASSQDNRDQETQYF. The CDR3 DNA follows: TGCGCCAGCAGCCAAGACAACAGGGACCAAGAGACCCAGTACTTC.